Below are 3 T cell receptor beta chains sequenced from a single sample in a study of T cells after yellow fever vaccination. MiXCR, run by TCRdb on the 5' RACE reads, gives a single entry per CDR3 protein. The sample yields 28,000 or so distinct CDR3 sequences, nearly 4.5% seen once. The starting material was CD8+ T cells sorted from PBMCs, obtained 5 days after the yellow fever booster vaccination. These receptors were collected from a man under 40 who received the YFV17D yellow fever vaccine.

In its sample, this clonotype was seen many times. The chain combines TRBV29-1 with TRBJ2-3; TRBD2 aligns across 11 bases. The germline CDR1 and CDR2 sequences are SQVTM and ANQGSEA. J lost 3 bases, V lost 4 bases, and 9 bases had no gene match. The CDR3 is made up of 16 amino acids. In nucleotides, the CDR3 is TGCAGCGTTGTCACCTCTAGCGGGAGGTGGACAGATACGCAGTATTTT. It specifies CSVVTSSGRWTDTQYF.

This clonotype was observed at least ten times. The chain links TRBV14 to TRBJ2-7, with 7 positions matching TRBD2. V gave up 6 bases and J gave up 3 bases; unmatched junction bases: 8. The CDR3 contains 14 residues. Looked up from germline, CDR1 is SGHDN and CDR2 is FVKESK. The CDR3 region has the DNA TGTGCCAGCAGTCATCGGACTAGGATCTACGAGCAGTACTTC. It specifies CASSHRTRIYEQYF. Full variable domain (outside the CDR3, taken from reference TRBV14 and TRBJ2-7): EAGVTQFPSHSVIEKGQTVTLRCDPISGHDNLYWYRRVMGKEIKFLLHFVKESKQDESGMPNNRFLAERTGGTYSTLKVQPAELEDSGVYFCASSHRTRIYEQYFGPGTRLTVT.

Many counts were recorded for this clonotype. The chain links TRBV29-1 to TRBJ1-2; D uncertain. Germline CDR1 SQVTM, CDR2 ANQGSEA. V shed 4 bases and J shed 0 bases, with 12 bases lying between them. The CDR3 is 14 amino acids. In nucleotides, the CDR3 is TGCAGCGTTGGGGAGGGCCAAGCTAACTATGGCTACACCTTC. As protein: CSVGEGQANYGYTF.